This record concerns one TCR beta chain sequence. Its antigen is currently not known. Base qualities are not recorded, but no much larger clone differs from it by a single base. These data are taken from a study of blood T cell repertoires in COVID-19 (dated by TCRdb to the early 2020s). As for the study more broadly: The collaborator samples originated in the United States, Italy and Spain and spanned the acute and convalescent phases of COVID-19. Samples came from the ongoing ImmuneRACE study (first 160 participants) plus 1,254 subjects from 6 global collaborators. The repertoires were released in a freely available public database meant as a resource for research on the immune response to SARS-CoV-2. Where HLA class I and class II types were available, the types were taken from metadata supplied by the sample provider, not from assay-based typing. Nearly every sample came with metadata listing a de-identified subject ID, COVID-19 status, age in years and sex. The prospective study material was composed of cDNA or gDNA derived from T cells, B-cell-depleted T cells, or PBMCs. The dataset comprised deeply sampled blood TCRbeta repertoires from subjects exposed to, actively infected with, or recovered from COVID-19. The study at large found these results: The quantity of clinical and demographic metadata differed by source and by participant and was supplied without curation.

One collaborating source in Seattle enrolled patients while the patients were actively infected and followed the patients over time throughout the course of disease. Each collaborating institution followed its own protocols to collect whole blood in K2EDTA tubes. Collaborator samples were shipped for TCRbeta analysis as frozen whole blood, isolated PBMCs, or DNA extracted from either sample type. The immunoSEQ Assay, a bias-controlled multiplex PCR, was used to amplify TCRbeta CDR3 regions from genomic DNA. Regarding the original processing steps: The number of nucleated cells in each sample was estimated from the amplification of reference gene primers within the assay. To quantify the absolute abundance of each unique TCRbeta CDR3 rearrangement, sequence reads were collapsed and filtered. For each sample, productive Simpson clonality was calculated as the square root of Simpson's diversity index across productive rearrangements. TCRdb re-hosts the immuneACCESS table, in-frame sequences only. Its copies lack some clones; in the studies checked, an unresolved V gene accounts for under half of them, and the cause for the rest is not known. The V and J calls and clone size are taken from that table; D and trimming were inferred from the DNA. The sample contains almost 300,000 clones, over 85% of them found a single time. The ten largest make up approximately 10% of the sample.

The CDR1 and CDR2 encoded by the germline V gene are SNHLY and FYNNEI. The CDR3 runs 14 amino acids, cysteine and phenylalanine included. The entry retains the CDR3 DNA only, 42 bases that are in frame from base 1. Here V drops 7 bases and J drops 9 bases, and the junction holds 10 bases not matched to any gene. The chain is assembled from TRBV2 and TRBJ2-1; 9 middle bases align to TRBD1. The sequence was collected from a woman aged 25 to 45 with COVID-19, enrolled during active disease. What was sequenced was peripheral blood. The DNA sequence is as follows: TGTGCCAGCAAAGGGGACAGGGAATTCGGTGAGCAGTTCTTC. Its product reads: CASKGDREFGEQFF.